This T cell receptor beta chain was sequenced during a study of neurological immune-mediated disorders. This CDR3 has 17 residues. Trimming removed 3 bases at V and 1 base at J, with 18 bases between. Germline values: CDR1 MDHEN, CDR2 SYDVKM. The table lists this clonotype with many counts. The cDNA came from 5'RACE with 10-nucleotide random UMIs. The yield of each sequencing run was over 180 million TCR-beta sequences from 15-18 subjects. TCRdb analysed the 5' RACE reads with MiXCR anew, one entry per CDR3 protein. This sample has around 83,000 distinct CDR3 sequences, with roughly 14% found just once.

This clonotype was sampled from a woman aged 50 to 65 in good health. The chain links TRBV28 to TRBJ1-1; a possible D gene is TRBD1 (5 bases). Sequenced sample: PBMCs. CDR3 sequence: CASSLGGYGYWNTEAFF. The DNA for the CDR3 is TGTGCCAGCAGTTTGGGGGGGTATGGGTATTGGAACACTGAAGCTTTCTTT.